This TCR beta chain was captured by sequencing in a study of human T cells and chemical hapten exposure. TCRdb analysed the RACE reads with MiXCR anew, one entry per CDR3 protein. This table holds approximately 41,000 distinct CDR3 sequences, more than 3% found once. Germline V lookup: CDR1 SGHTA, CDR2 FQGNSA. After removal of 3 bases from V and 7 bases from J, the junction contained 6 bases not matched to a gene. The CDR3 has 15 amino acids. This clonotype was counted at least ten times. Time point described: patch test 1, 2 weeks after DPC sensitization. Treatment indicated: therapeutic diphenylcyclopropenone sensitization with weekly scalp DPC. Total RNA was isolated from whole blood that had not been fractionated.

This material consisted of whole blood, taken in connection with sensitization to the hapten diphenylcyclopropenone (DPC). V is TRBV7-2 and J is TRBJ2-7, with 13 positions matching TRBD2. The clonotype was recovered from a man aged 45-65 years with alopecia areata. Some clones in this sample may be carry-over from other donors' samples. DNA for the CDR3: TGTGCCAGCAGCTTCGCCGGGACTAGCGGGACGGAGCAGTACTTC. Encoded protein: CASSFAGTSGTEQYF.